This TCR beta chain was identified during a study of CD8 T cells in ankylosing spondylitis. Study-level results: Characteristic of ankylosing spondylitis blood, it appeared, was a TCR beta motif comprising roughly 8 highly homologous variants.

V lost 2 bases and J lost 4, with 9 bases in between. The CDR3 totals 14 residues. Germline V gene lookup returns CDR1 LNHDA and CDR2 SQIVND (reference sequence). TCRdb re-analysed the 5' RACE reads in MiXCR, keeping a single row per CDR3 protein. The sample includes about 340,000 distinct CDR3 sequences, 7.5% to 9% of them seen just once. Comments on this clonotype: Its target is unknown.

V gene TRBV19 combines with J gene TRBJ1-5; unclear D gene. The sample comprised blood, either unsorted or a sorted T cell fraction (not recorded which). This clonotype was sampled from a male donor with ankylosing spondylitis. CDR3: CASSIWGDNQPQHF. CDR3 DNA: TGTGCCAGTAGTATATGGGGAGATAATCAGCCCCAGCATTTT.